The clone carrying this T cell receptor beta chain was recorded many times. Its target is not known. The V gene lost 0 bases and the J gene lost 0 bases, with 6 bases spanning the gap. There are 14 residues in the CDR3. Germline lookup yields CDR1 KGHSH and CDR2 LQKENI. TCRdb processed the multiplex PCR reads anew with MiXCR; each CDR3 protein has one entry. The sample consists of about 180,000 distinct CDR3 sequences, about 33% of them appearing once. The data stem from a study of breast tumors, draining lymph nodes, adjacent tissues. Axillary draining lymph nodes of breast cancer patients supplied the node samples. Study conclusions and caveats: Findings are consistent with lymph node origin and intratumoral expansion of most tumor T cells. The lymph node origin of tumor T cells was framed as consistent with a hypothesis, not demonstrated. Tumors had less TCR diversity than lymph nodes, more than nontumor tissue.

This chain joins TRBV18 and TRBJ2-7; no clear D. This receptor was identified in a female donor with breast cancer. Some clones in this sample may be carry-over from other donors' samples. Source material: axillary lymph node tissue. The DNA for the CDR3 is TGTGCCAGCTCACCACCGGTAGTCTCCTACGAGCAGTACTTC. Its translation: CASSPPVVSYEQYF.